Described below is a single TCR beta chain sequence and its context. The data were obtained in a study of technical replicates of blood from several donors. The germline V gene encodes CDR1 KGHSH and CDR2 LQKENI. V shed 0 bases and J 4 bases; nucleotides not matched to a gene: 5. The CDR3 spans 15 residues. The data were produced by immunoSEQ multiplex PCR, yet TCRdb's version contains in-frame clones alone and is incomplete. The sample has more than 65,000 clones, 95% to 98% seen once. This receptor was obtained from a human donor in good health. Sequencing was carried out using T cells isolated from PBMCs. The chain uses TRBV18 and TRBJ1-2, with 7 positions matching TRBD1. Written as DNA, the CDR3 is TGTGCCAGCTCACCACCTAACCGGGACAGCTATGGCTACACCTTC. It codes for CASSPPNRDSYGYTF. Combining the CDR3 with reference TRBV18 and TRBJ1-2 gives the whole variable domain NAGVMQNPRHLVRRRGQEARLRCSPMKGHSHVYWYRQLPEEGLKFMVYLQKENIIDESGMPKERFSAEFPKEGPSILRIQQVVRGDSAAYFCASSPPNRDSYGYTFGSGTRLTVV.